The clone carrying this T cell receptor beta chain was counted only a few times. What it recognizes is unknown. The source of the sample is a study of T cells in Graves' hyperthyroidism and ophthalmopathy. Whole-study results and caveats: Clonotypes that were expanded in thyroid above 0.001 mostly appeared in blood too.

RNA transcripts yielded amplified TCR beta CDR3 regions. HTBI primers were the set used in a first-round RT-PCR of the TCR CDR3. TCRdb fed the multiplex PCR reads into MiXCR, producing one record per CDR3 protein. The sample lists about 550,000 distinct CDR3 sequences, about 20% occurring once. The germline gives CDR1 SGDLS, CDR2 YYNGEE. The CDR3 has 16 amino acids. Trimming took off 5 bases at V and 3 bases at J, with 18 bases between the two ends. The rearrangement joins TRBV9 to TRBJ1-5, with D perhaps matching TRBD1 (5 bases). The sequence was obtained from a man aged 18 to 29 with Graves' hyperthyroidism. The sample was blood. CDR3 coding DNA: TGTGCCAGCAGGGAAGGGTCGGGGCTTAACAATCAGCCCCAGCATTTT. Its translation is CASREGSGLNNQPQHF.